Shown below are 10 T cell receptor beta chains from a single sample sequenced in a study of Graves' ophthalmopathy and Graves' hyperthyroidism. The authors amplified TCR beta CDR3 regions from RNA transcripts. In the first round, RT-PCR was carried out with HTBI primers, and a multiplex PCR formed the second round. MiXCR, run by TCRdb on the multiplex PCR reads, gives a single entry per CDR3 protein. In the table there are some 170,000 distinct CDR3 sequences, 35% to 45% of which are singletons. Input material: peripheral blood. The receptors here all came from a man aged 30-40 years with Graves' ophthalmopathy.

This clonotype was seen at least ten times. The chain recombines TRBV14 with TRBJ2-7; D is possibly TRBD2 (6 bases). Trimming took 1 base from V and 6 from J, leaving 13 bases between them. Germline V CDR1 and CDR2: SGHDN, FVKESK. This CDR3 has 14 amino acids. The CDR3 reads CASSQGGTGSEQYF. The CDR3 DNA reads TGTGCCAGCAGCCAAGGCGGGACCGGGAGCGAGCAGTACTTC.

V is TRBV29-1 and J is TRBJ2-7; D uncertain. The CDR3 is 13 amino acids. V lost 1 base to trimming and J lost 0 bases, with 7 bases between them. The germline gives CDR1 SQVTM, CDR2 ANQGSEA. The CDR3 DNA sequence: TGCAGCGTTGAAGGGTTAAGCTCCTACGAGCAGTACTTC. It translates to CSVEGLSSYEQYF.

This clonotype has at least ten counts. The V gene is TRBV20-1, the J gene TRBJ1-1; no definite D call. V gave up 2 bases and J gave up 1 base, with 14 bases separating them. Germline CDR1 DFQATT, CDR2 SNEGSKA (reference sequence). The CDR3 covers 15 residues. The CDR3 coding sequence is TGCAGTGCTAGAAGATCAGTCGGGAGGAACACTGAAGCTTTCTTT. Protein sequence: CSARRSVGRNTEAFF.

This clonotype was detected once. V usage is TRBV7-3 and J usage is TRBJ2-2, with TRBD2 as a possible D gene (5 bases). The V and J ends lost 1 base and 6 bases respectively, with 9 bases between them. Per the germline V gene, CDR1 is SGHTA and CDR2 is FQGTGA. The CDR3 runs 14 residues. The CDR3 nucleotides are TGTGCCAGCAGCTTAATGCAGGAGGCCGGGGAGCTGTTTTTT. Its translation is CASSLMQEAGELFF.

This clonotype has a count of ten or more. Here the CDR3 DNA reads TGTGCCAGCACCTCGGGAAGGGACCTCGGCTACACCTTC. This codes for CASTSGRDLGYTF. V and J are TRBV7-2 and TRBJ1-2; weak D call: TRBD1 (5 bases). Trimming removed 7 bases at V and 8 bases at J, with 17 bases between. The V gene's germline CDR1 is SGHTA and CDR2 FQGNSA. The CDR3 consists of 13 residues.

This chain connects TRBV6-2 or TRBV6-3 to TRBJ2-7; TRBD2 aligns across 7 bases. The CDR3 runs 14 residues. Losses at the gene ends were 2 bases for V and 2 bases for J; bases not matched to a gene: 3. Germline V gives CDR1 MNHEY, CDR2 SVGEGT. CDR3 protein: CASSYTGGAYEQYF. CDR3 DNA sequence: TGTGCCAGCAGTTACACGGGAGGAGCCTACGAGCAGTACTTC.

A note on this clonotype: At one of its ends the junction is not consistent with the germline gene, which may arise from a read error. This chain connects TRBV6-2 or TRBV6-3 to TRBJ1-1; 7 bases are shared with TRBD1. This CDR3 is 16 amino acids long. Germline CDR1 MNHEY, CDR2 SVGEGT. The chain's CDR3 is CASSYAPRGGSTEASF. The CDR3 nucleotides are TGTGCCAGCAGTTACGCCCCCAGGGGGGGGAGTACTGAAGCTTCCTTT.

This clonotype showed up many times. CDR3 coding DNA: TGTGCCAGCAGTTACTCGTGGACAGGGGGCCGGGTGATTAGTCAGCCCCAGCATTTT. This encodes CASSYSWTGGRVISQPQHF. The rearrangement links TRBV6-2 or TRBV6-3 to TRBJ1-5, with 11 bases identical to TRBD1. Germline assignment: CDR1 MNHEY and CDR2 SVGEGT. There are 19 residues in the CDR3. J was trimmed by 6 bases and V by 0 bases; bases with no gene match: 13.

DNA of the CDR3: TGCAGCGTTGAAGACTACGAGCAGTACTTC. Its translation: CSVEDYEQYF. The chain has TRBV29-1 and TRBJ2-7, with D hard to call. The length of the CDR3 is 10 residues. The V end was cut by 0 bases, the J end by 3 bases, with 0 bases between. CDR1 SQVTM and CDR2 ANQGSEA come from the germline V gene.

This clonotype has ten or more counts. CDR3 protein: CASSLVGRANEQYF. The CDR3 nucleotides read TGTGCCAGCAGCTTAGTCGGGAGGGCCAACGAGCAGTACTTC. This rearrangement joins TRBV11-2 to TRBJ2-7, with 8 bases lining up with TRBD2. CDR1 SGHAT and CDR2 FQNNGV come from the germline V gene. The CDR3 has 14 amino acids. V lost 1 base, J lost 5 bases, and 4 bases stayed unmatched.